The sample holds a few counts of the clone carrying this T cell receptor (beta chain). At one of its ends the junction is not consistent with the germline gene, which may arise from a read error. Time point specified: healthy volunteer bleed at 6 weeks. Unfractionated whole blood was the source of the extracted total RNA. This sample is drawn from a study of human T cells and chemical hapten exposure. Each CDR3 protein gets one entry after TCRdb re-called the RACE reads with MiXCR. The sample yields fewer than 40,000 distinct CDR3 sequences, approximately 5% seen once. CDR1 and CDR2 (germline): SGHTA, FQGNSA. CDR3 size: 12 residues.

J is TRBJ1-2 and V is TRBV7-2; D is uncertain. The sample was whole blood. The source of this sequence is a human donor in good health. Some clones in this sample may be carry-over from other donors' samples. The CDR3 region is CASSLALGRQIF. The CDR3 DNA reads as TGTGCCAGCAGCTTAGCTCTAGGAAGGCAAATCTTC.